Below are 17 T cell receptor beta chains sequenced from a single sample in a study of blood T cells in healthy people across ages. Then a second PCR, running about 6 to 12 cycles, was carried out with a sample-barcoded 5' primer and a J-beta primer mix. TCRdb fed the 5' RACE reads into MiXCR, producing one record per CDR3 protein. The profile shows 650,000 to 1,000,000 distinct CDR3 sequences, around 50% of them singletons. What was sequenced was blood. All receptors derive from a man aged 80 or over in good health.

The genes are TRBV6-2 or TRBV6-3 and TRBJ2-1; the D gene is possibly TRBD1 (6 bases). CDR3 length: 15 amino acids. V was pared by 8 bases and J by 5 bases, with 19 bases between. Germline lookup yields CDR1 MNHEY and CDR2 SVGEGT. Here the CDR3 DNA reads TGTGCCAGCGGGGGCCGCTCGAAGACAAACAATGAGCAGTTCTTC. Encoded protein: CASGGRSKTNNEQFF.

This clonotype turned up a few times. J is TRBJ2-3 and V is TRBV10-3, with D possibly being TRBD1 or TRBD2 (6 bases each). Germline CDR1 reads ENHRY; CDR2 reads SYGVKD. The CDR3 is 16 amino acids. Trimming removed 4 bases from V and 6 bases from J, with 20 bases in between. CDR3 region: CAISASGGGRRDTQYF. CDR3 sequence (DNA): TGTGCCATCAGTGCCTCCGGAGGGGGGCGACGGGATACGCAGTATTTT.

This clonotype has just a few counts. This chain connects TRBV5-1 to TRBJ2-1; 9 bases align to TRBD1. The V gene end was trimmed by 4 bases and the J gene end by 9 bases; junction bases not matched to a gene: 11. CDR1 SGHRS and CDR2 YFSETQ come from the germline V gene. This CDR3 is 15 amino acids long. DNA for the CDR3: TGCGCCAGCAGCCTGGGACAGGGAGGGCTGGGTGAGCAGTTCTTC. Residues: CASSLGQGGLGEQFF.

The V and J genes are TRBV28 and TRBJ2-1; possibly TRBD2 for D (5 bases). CDR3 size: 15 residues. V lost 3 bases and J lost 6, with 15 bases in between. Germline loops: CDR1 MDHEN, CDR2 SYDVKM. The CDR3 here is CASSFHLALANEQFF. The DNA for the CDR3 is TGTGCCAGCAGTTTTCACCTAGCTTTGGCCAATGAGCAGTTCTTC.

This chain uses TRBV4-1 with TRBJ2-7, with D unresolved. This CDR3 has 19 amino acids. Trimming pared 0 bases from V and 3 bases from J, leaving 24 bases between. Germline V gives CDR1 MGHRA, CDR2 YSYEKL. CDR3: CASSQDPARQLQRDYEQYF. The DNA of the CDR3 is TGCGCCAGCAGCCAAGATCCTGCGAGGCAGCTCCAGCGAGACTACGAGCAGTACTTC.

This chain connects TRBV3-1 to TRBJ2-5; perhaps TRBD1 as D (6 bases). Germline V gene data show CDR1 as LGHDT and CDR2 as YNNKEL (reference sequence). The CDR3 extends over 14 amino acids. V lost 3 bases and J lost 5, with 13 bases in between. For the CDR3, the DNA is TGTGCCAGCAGCCAGCAACAGGGATGGGAGACCCAGTACTTC. This codes for CASSQQQGWETQYF.

The chain recombines TRBV28 with TRBJ2-7; D possibly corresponds to TRBD1 (5 bases). The J call may be in error: the DNA end matches TRBJ2-4 better. The CDR3 consists of 16 residues. The V gene's germline CDR1 is MDHEN and CDR2 SYDVKM. The CDR3 bases are TGTGCCAGCAGCCGCCCTCCAGGGTTCGGCAAAAACATTCAGTACTTC. Translation gives CASSRPPGFGKNIQYF.

The rearrangement links TRBV20-1 to TRBJ1-1; D unclear. There are 13 residues in the CDR3. Per germline, CDR1 DFQATT and CDR2 SNEGSKA (reference sequence). V dropped 0 bases and J dropped 1 base, with 6 bases sitting between them. The chain's CDR3 is CSARDKGNTEAFF. DNA for the CDR3: TGCAGTGCTAGAGATAAAGGGAACACTGAAGCTTTCTTT.

For this clonotype: This may be a read error: a much more frequent sequence differs by one nucleotide. The chain is built from TRBV7-2 and TRBJ2-2, with a weak D call TRBD1 (5 bases). From germline, CDR1 is SGHTA and CDR2 FQGNSA. CDR3 size: 14 residues. V was pared by 5 bases and J by 4 bases, with 11 bases between. Here the CDR3 reads CASSPSRVTGELFF. DNA for the CDR3: TGTGCCAGCAGCCCAAGCAGGGTCACCGGGGAGCTGTTTTTT.

This clonotype has a single count. This chain connects TRBV20-1 to TRBJ2-5, with 7 positions matching TRBD1. Germline loops: CDR1 DFQATT, CDR2 SNEGSKA (reference sequence). This CDR3 has 13 amino acids. This CDR3 reads CSEIRQGQETQYF. The CDR3 region has the DNA TGCAGCGAGATTCGACAGGGCCAAGAGACCCAGTACTTC.

This clonotype was picked up one time. V and J are TRBV6-6 and TRBJ2-5, with TRBD2 matching over 7 bases. In germline, CDR1 is MNHNY, CDR2 SVGAGI (reference sequence). The CDR3 is made up of 15 amino acids. J gave up 11 bases and V 6 bases, and 18 bases lay outside the gene matches. The CDR3 nucleotides are TGTGCCAGCAGCCCAGTTGCGGGAGCCCCCAATGAGCAGTACTTC. Protein: CASSPVAGAPNEQYF.

V and J are TRBV29-1 and TRBJ2-4; perhaps TRBD2 as D (6 bases). Germline CDR1 SQVTM, CDR2 ANQGSEA. The CDR3 is 14 amino acids. The V gene lost 6 bases and the J gene lost 13 bases, with 25 bases spanning the gap. As DNA, the CDR3 is TGCAGCGTCCAGGCTTTCCCACAAGCGGGTGAGCAGTACTTC. This translates into CSVQAFPQAGEQYF.

The chain couples TRBV4-2 to TRBJ2-1; 8 nucleotides match TRBD2. Germline V lookup: CDR1 LGHNA, CDR2 YNFKEQ. The CDR3 covers 17 residues. The junction had 10 bases not matched to a gene; V was cut back by 0 bases and J by 6 bases. The DNA for the CDR3 is TGTGCCAGCAGCCAAGAGAAGGGACTAGGAACGGGCAATGAGCAGTTCTTC. As protein: CASSQEKGLGTGNEQFF.

This clonotype was counted between two and nine times. This chain joins TRBV7-2 and TRBJ2-3; 8 nucleotides align to TRBD2. CDR3 size: 17 residues. The V segment lost 5 bases and the J segment 6 bases; nucleotides outside the gene matches: 16. Germline V lookup: CDR1 SGHTA, CDR2 FQGNSA. The CDR3 loop reads CASSLLPLGGTSDTQYF. The CDR3 DNA sequence: TGTGCCAGCAGCCTGCTCCCCCTGGGGGGGACTAGTGATACGCAGTATTTT.

The chain has TRBV30 and TRBJ2-7; D remains unclear. The CDR3 length is 11 residues. The V gene's germline CDR1 is GTSNPN and CDR2 SVGIG (reference sequence). V lost 0 bases and J 6 bases, leaving 6 bases between the germline ends. CDR3 DNA: TGTGCCTGGAGTGTGGCTACCGAGCAGTACTTC. Its translation is CAWSVATEQYF.

The chain uses TRBV10-2 and TRBJ2-2; D gene ambiguous. In germline, CDR1 is WSHSY, CDR2 SAAADI. Trimming took off 0 bases at V and 6 bases at J, with 17 bases between the two ends. The CDR3 spans 17 residues. CDR3 in DNA: TGCGCCAGCAGTGAGTCGGGAACGGTTGTACCCCCCGGGGAGCTGTTTTTT. Encoded protein: CASSESGTVVPPGELFF.

The rearrangement links TRBV4-3 to TRBJ2-5; 8 bases align to TRBD1. Trimming removed 0 bases from V and 0 bases from J; junction bases left unmatched: 15. The V gene's germline CDR1 is LGHNA and CDR2 YSLEER. The CDR3 contains 20 residues. The CDR3 nucleotides are TGCGCCAGCAGCCAAGATTATAACAGGGGGAACCGAGATTACCAAGAGACCCAGTACTTC. It is translated as CASSQDYNRGNRDYQETQYF.